The clone carrying this TCR beta chain has only a few counts. TCRdb's copy holds only in-frame clones and misses some; the assay was immunoSEQ multiplex PCR. Among several thousand clones, 15% to 20% were seen once, and the ten largest hold about a quarter. The treatment was: randomized to nivolumab then ipilimumab (arm A) or the reverse (arm B). This CDR3 spans 15 amino acids. V was cut by 2 bases and J by 4 bases, with 15 bases left in between. The V gene's germline CDR1 is MNHGY and CDR2 SAAAGT. The data were obtained in a study of sequential checkpoint blockade in melanoma. The sample in question was tumor tissue (inferred from file names), obtained from a patient given nivolumab and ipilimumab in sequence. The gene calls are TRBV6-8 and TRBJ2-7; TRBD1 or TRBD2 may be the D gene (6 bases each). The receptor was derived from a human donor with melanoma. The CDR3 here is CASSYLGGAGYEQYF. CDR3 coding DNA: TGTGCCAGCAGTTACCTCGGGGGCGCCGGTTACGAGCAGTACTTC.